The 25 T cell receptor beta chains given below trace back to one sample, sequenced in a study of regulatory T cells in long-lasting Graves disease. Building the TCR beta libraries relied on iRepertoire HTBI primers, and CDR3 regions underwent Arm-PCR. MiXCR, run by TCRdb on the multiplex PCR reads, gives a single entry per CDR3 protein. The sample includes 300,000 to 350,000 distinct CDR3 sequences, roughly a fifth seen only once; the top ten take 29%. Time point in this sample: persistent/refractory GD, antithyroid drugs over 5 years with positive TRAb. The TCR library used RNA extracted from PBMCs. This specimen consisted of peripheral blood mononuclear cells (PBMCs), obtained when the disease was refractory, from a patient treated with antithyroid drugs. These receptors originate from a female donor with Graves disease.

The sample holds many counts of this clonotype. The V gene is TRBV11-1, the J gene TRBJ1-1; D is perhaps TRBD1 (5 bases). Germline CDR1 SGHAT, CDR2 FQDESV (reference sequence). Trimming took 1 base from V and 8 from J, leaving 5 bases between them. This CDR3 contains 11 residues. CDR3 DNA: TGTGCCAGCAGCTTAGGGGACGAAGCTTTCTTT. It is translated as CASSLGDEAFF.

This clonotype was detected many times. The J gene is TRBJ2-7, the V gene TRBV10-3; a possible D gene is TRBD2 (6 bases). Trimming took off 6 bases at V and 0 bases at J, with 15 bases between the two ends. Germline values: CDR1 ENHRY, CDR2 SYGVKD. The CDR3 is 15 residues long. CDR3 sequence (DNA): TGTGCCATCAGCGAAGGAGGGGCGAGCTCCTACGAGCAGTACTTC. This sequence encodes CAISEGGASSYEQYF.

This sequence joins TRBV10-1 and TRBJ2-6; 7 positions match TRBD1. V lost 6 bases and J lost 1; bases outside the gene matches: 3. Germline loops: CDR1 WNHNN, CDR2 SYGVQD (reference sequence). This CDR3 has 15 amino acids. For the CDR3, the DNA is TGCGCCAGCAGACAGACAGGGTCTGGGGCCAACGTCCTGACTTTC. Protein sequence: CASRQTGSGANVLTF.

This clonotype occurred many times. The chain uses TRBV27 and TRBJ1-1; 7 bases fit TRBD1. V trimming: 3 bases; J trimming: 3 bases; junction bases outside the gene matches: 13. The CDR3 is made up of 17 amino acids. The germline CDR1 and CDR2 sequences are MNHEY and SMNVEV (reference sequence). This CDR3 is CASSFRGLTGSDTEAFF. The CDR3, as DNA: TGTGCCAGCAGTTTTCGAGGACTGACAGGGTCGGACACTGAAGCTTTCTTT.

This chain uses TRBV30 with TRBJ1-1; TRBD1 is a possible D gene (6 bases). Germline V gene lookup returns CDR1 GTSNPN and CDR2 SVGIG (reference sequence). The V end lost 7 bases, the J end lost 0 bases, and 15 bases lay between the germline ends. The CDR3 spans 14 residues. CDR3 protein: CALESGTMNTEAFF. The CDR3 nucleotides read TGTGCCTTGGAGTCCGGGACAATGAACACTGAAGCTTTCTTT.

This clonotype was counted ten times or more. This chain uses TRBV19 with TRBJ1-6, with D tentatively TRBD1 (5 bases). CDR3 size: 13 residues. The V gene lost 5 bases and the J gene lost 8 bases, with 10 bases spanning the gap. Germline CDR1 is LNHDA and CDR2 is SQIVND (reference sequence). In nucleotides, the CDR3 is TGTGCCAGTAGTCAGGGCAGAGATTCACCCCTCCACTTT. It is translated as CASSQGRDSPLHF.

This clonotype was observed a few times. The chain joins TRBV20-1 to TRBJ1-6; no firm D call. The germline gives CDR1 DFQATT, CDR2 SNEGSKA (reference sequence). The CDR3 has 14 amino acids. Trimming left V 6 bases short and J 2 bases short, with 11 bases between. The CDR3 here is CSARRDPYNSPLHF. CDR3 DNA sequence: TGCAGTGCCAGGAGGGATCCCTATAATTCACCCCTCCACTTT.

This clonotype turned up a few times. The V and J genes are TRBV6-2 or TRBV6-3 and TRBJ2-1, with 7 bases lining up with TRBD1. The germline gives CDR1 MNHEY, CDR2 SVGEGT. This CDR3 has 15 residues. With V trimmed by 2 bases and J by 4 bases, 5 bases remained unmatched. The CDR3 DNA reads TGTGCCAGCAGTTACGATGGGACAGCTTACAATGAGCAGTTCTTC. Its translation: CASSYDGTAYNEQFF.

This clonotype was picked up many times. The J gene is TRBJ2-2, the V gene TRBV2, with TRBD2 as a possible D gene (5 bases). CDR1 and CDR2 (germline): SNHLY, FYNNEI. V gave up 4 bases and J gave up 4 bases, with 13 bases separating them. The CDR3 is 15 residues long. The CDR3 region has the DNA TGTGCCAGCAGTGGATCGGAGGCGGGCACCGGGGAGCTGTTTTTT. As protein: CASSGSEAGTGELFF.

This clonotype has ten or more counts. The chain employs TRBV2 and TRBJ2-5, with D maybe TRBD2 (6 bases). This CDR3 comprises 12 residues. Trimming left V 7 bases short and J 5 bases short, with 11 bases between. The germline CDR1 and CDR2 sequences are SNHLY and FYNNEI. The CDR3 spells CASTGVGETQYF. In DNA, the CDR3 is TGTGCCAGCACGGGGGTCGGGGAGACCCAGTACTTC.

This chain connects TRBV7-9 to TRBJ1-1, with D tentatively TRBD1 (5 bases). Germline V gene sequence: CDR1 SEHNR, CDR2 FQNEAQ (reference sequence). The CDR3 totals 14 residues. The ends were cut back, 1 base at V and 8 bases at J, with 14 bases in the middle. The CDR3 sequence: CASSLESGPKEAFF. The DNA for the CDR3 is TGTGCCAGCAGCTTAGAGTCGGGGCCTAAAGAAGCTTTCTTT.

The chain is built from TRBV20-1 and TRBJ1-6; 7 nucleotides align to TRBD1. J was trimmed by 10 bases and V by 3 bases; bases with no gene match: 15. In germline, CDR1 is DFQATT, CDR2 SNEGSKA (reference sequence). The CDR3 sequence is 16 residues long. The CDR3 loop is CSARGERDSRRSPLHF. The CDR3 DNA follows: TGCAGTGCTAGGGGGGAGAGGGACAGTCGACGGTCACCCCTCCACTTT.

V is TRBV6-1 and J is TRBJ1-2; no firm D call. CDR3 length: 13 residues. V was shortened by 10 bases and J by 0 bases, with 12 bases between the two germline ends. Germline V gives CDR1 MNHNS, CDR2 SASEGT. CDR3 nucleotides: TGTGCCACTTCAGGCACCTCTAACTATGGCTACACCTTC. It yields the protein CATSGTSNYGYTF.

The CDR3 DNA sequence: TGTGCCAGCAGCGTAGATGTTGGGCAGGGAGGCGAAAAACTGTTTTTT. It is translated as CASSVDVGQGGEKLFF. The J gene is TRBJ1-4, the V gene TRBV9; D might be TRBD1 (5 bases). V gave up 0 bases and J gave up 8 bases, with 17 bases separating them. The CDR3 extends over 16 amino acids. The germline CDR1 and CDR2 sequences are SGDLS and YYNGEE.

The sample holds a few counts of this clonotype. The chain joins TRBV19 to TRBJ2-5; 7 bases match TRBD2. CDR3 length: 13 amino acids. With V trimmed by 3 bases and J by 4 bases, 2 bases remained unmatched. Germline CDR1 is LNHDA and CDR2 is SQIVND (reference sequence). This CDR3 is CASSMWGGETQYF. DNA for the CDR3: TGTGCCAGTAGTATGTGGGGGGGAGAGACCCAGTACTTC.

The table lists this clonotype with a few counts. J is TRBJ2-3 and V is TRBV28; D is possibly TRBD2 (6 bases). The CDR3 is 15 residues long. Germline V gene lookup returns CDR1 MDHEN and CDR2 SYDVKM. Trimming pared 6 bases from V and 0 bases from J, leaving 13 bases between. The chain's CDR3 is CASSSLALSTDTQYF. Written as DNA, the CDR3 is TGTGCCAGCAGCTCTCTAGCGCTTAGCACAGATACGCAGTATTTT.

This clonotype was seen many times. This chain uses TRBV12-3 or TRBV12-4 with TRBJ1-6, with no clear D. V was pared by 5 bases and J by 6 bases, with 8 bases between. The CDR3 runs 13 residues. The DNA for the CDR3 is TGTGCCAGCAGTCGGGTAGCTAATTCACCCCTCCACTTT. Its protein product is CASSRVANSPLHF.

V gene TRBV7-9 combines with J gene TRBJ1-5; D perhaps matches TRBD1 (5 bases). The CDR3 extends over 15 amino acids. V shed 3 bases and J shed 6 bases, with 15 bases lying between them. Germline CDR1 and CDR2: SEHNR and FQNEAQ (reference sequence). CDR3 residues: CASSLGLGAGQPQHF. CDR3 sequence (DNA): TGTGCCAGCAGCTTGGGGCTCGGGGCAGGTCAGCCCCAGCATTTT.

This clonotype is a singleton in its sample. The rearrangement links TRBV20-1 to TRBJ1-5, with a weak D call TRBD1 (5 bases). The germline V and J ends were trimmed by 3 bases and 6 bases, with 9 bases remaining between them. This CDR3 has 12 residues. The germline CDR1 and CDR2 sequences are DFQATT and SNEGSKA (reference sequence). The CDR3 here is CSARSGGQPQHF. In DNA form, the CDR3 reads TGCAGTGCTAGGTCGGGGGGTCAGCCCCAGCATTTT.

This clonotype was found many times. This chain links TRBV6-1 with TRBJ2-5; a weak D match, TRBD2 (6 bases). Germline V gene lookup returns CDR1 MNHNS and CDR2 SASEGT. Trimming took 9 bases from V and 5 from J, leaving 19 bases between them. The CDR3 length is 14 residues. CDR3 sequence (DNA): TGTGCCAGTGCCCTAGCGCCAAGGTTGGAGACCCAGTACTTC. Protein: CASALAPRLETQYF.

This chain joins TRBV20-1 and TRBJ1-2; 8 nucleotides align to TRBD1. The trim removed 0 bases at V and 5 bases at J, leaving 5 bases unmatched. CDR3 size: 14 residues. Germline CDR1 DFQATT, CDR2 SNEGSKA (reference sequence). CDR3 loop: CSARDRDRIYGYTF. The CDR3 DNA is TGCAGTGCTAGAGATCGGGACAGGATATATGGCTACACCTTC.

This rearrangement joins TRBV3-1 to TRBJ1-5; D is uncertain. CDR1 LGHDT and CDR2 YNNKEL come from the germline V gene (reference sequence). V gave up 4 bases and J gave up 3 bases, with 10 bases separating them. There are 14 residues in the CDR3. CDR3 region: CASSPHPANQPQHF. The CDR3 DNA sequence: TGTGCCAGCAGCCCCCACCCCGCCAATCAGCCCCAGCATTTT. Variable domain in full (rest from reference TRBV3-1 and TRBJ1-5): DTAVSQTPKYLVTQMGNDKSIKCEQNLGHDTMYWYKQDSKKFLKIMFSYNNKELIINETVPNRFSPKSPDKAHLNLHINSLELGDSAVYFCASSPHPANQPQHFGDGTRLSIL.

This clonotype turned up a few times. This rearrangement joins TRBV7-2 to TRBJ1-5; no clear D gene. The CDR3 is 12 residues long. With 1 base removed from V and 9 bases from J, the gap between germline ends came to 7 bases. Germline-derived CDR1 and CDR2 are SGHTA and FQGNSA. The CDR3 DNA follows: TGTGCCAGCAGCTTAGTCGTAGGGCCCCAGCATTTT. It codes for CASSLVVGPQHF.

This chain joins TRBV30 and TRBJ2-2; D perhaps matches TRBD1 (6 bases). This CDR3 is built from 14 residues. CDR1 and CDR2 (germline): GTSNPN, SVGIG (reference sequence). With 6 bases removed from V and 2 bases from J, the gap between germline ends came to 13 bases. CDR3 in amino acids: CACDGDTNTGELFF. CDR3 in DNA: TGTGCCTGCGATGGGGACACCAACACCGGGGAGCTGTTTTTT.

This clonotype was picked up many times. V is TRBV12-3 or TRBV12-4 and J is TRBJ1-5, with 7 positions matching TRBD1. J lost 3 bases, V lost 4 bases, and 24 bases had no gene match. This CDR3 has 21 residues. This chain's CDR3 is CASSSLSGTGESGRNNQPQHF. The CDR3 region has the DNA TGTGCCAGCAGTTCCCTCTCGGGAACAGGGGAGAGCGGGCGTAACAATCAGCCCCAGCATTTT.